The clone carrying this T cell receptor beta chain is medium-sized. The target antigen is unknown. The sample originates from a study of T and B cells in COVID-19 patients. Study-level information: The recovered patients had mostly mild to moderate COVID-19 with outpatient management. At median age approximately 30 years, recovered patients were younger than active-infection patients at less than 70. General study findings and limits: Blood from mildly ill patients while symptomatic, and early samples from severe cases, were scarce.

Blood genomic DNA input for TRB amplification was about 240-500 ng. TRB rearrangements were amplified by multiplex PCR with BIOMED2 TRB-A/B primers. One entry per CDR3 protein, called by TCRdb with MiXCR from the multiplex PCR reads. The sample records over 8,000 distinct CDR3 sequences, about 28% being singletons. The V gene lost 2 bases and the J gene lost 8 bases, with 19 bases spanning the gap. The V gene's germline CDR1 is LNHDA and CDR2 SQIVND (reference sequence). CDR3 length: 17 amino acids. Sequenced: blood. The TCR was taken from a human donor who had recovered from COVID-19. The J gene is TRBJ1-6, the V gene TRBV19; TRBD1 is a possible D gene (5 bases). CDR3 residues: CASSITRAQGWDSPLHF. The CDR3, as DNA: TGTGCCAGTAGTATAACCAGGGCTCAAGGCTGGGATTCACCCCTCCACTTT.